The 8 T cell receptor beta chains presented below share a single source sample, sequenced in a study of T cell clonality in common variable immunodeficiency. Only in-frame clones appear in the TCRdb table, and some are missing; sequencing was by immunoSEQ multiplex PCR. Recorded here are about 50,000 clones, with no singletons, and the ten leading clones hold about 2%. Sequencing was performed on peripheral blood mononuclear cells. Source of these receptors: a person aged 18 to 75 in good health.

This clone showed up just a few times. Incomplete CDR3 DNA: TGCAGTGCTCCAGGACAGAGCCAAGAGACG. Translating it yields CSAPGQSQET. The whole CDR3 protein is CSAPGQSQETQYF. This chain links TRBV20-1 with TRBJ2-3; possibly TRBD1 for D (6 bases). Read data end 3 residues before the CDR3 end; the end is taken from the germline J gene. CDR1 DFQATT and CDR2 SNEGSKA come from the germline V gene (reference sequence). The CDR3 runs to 13 residues.

The sample holds many counts of this clone. The read comes to an end 3 residues before the CDR3 does, leaving the germline J gene to fill in the end. This chain uses TRBV20-1 with TRBJ2-1; 9 bases agree with TRBD2. This CDR3 is built from 15 residues. Germline CDR1 is DFQATT and CDR2 is SNEGSKA (reference sequence). Germline trimming cut 0 bases from V and 9 bases from J; bases unmatched to any gene: 9. The CDR3 reads CSARDPAGGGGEQFF. The sequenced part of the CDR3 DNA is TGCAGTGCTAGAGATCCAGCGGGGGGCGGCGGTGAG.

This clone came up many times. The CDR3 end falls 3 residues outside the read, so it is completed with the germline J gene. This rearrangement joins TRBV5-1 to TRBJ2-5, with a possible D match to TRBD2 (7 bases). Germline assignment: CDR1 SGHRS and CDR2 YFSETQ. This CDR3 spans 17 amino acids. V lost 2 bases and J 4 bases, leaving 21 bases between the germline ends. CDR3 DNA (partial): TGCGCCAGCAGCTTTTTTCCGGGGGGCGCGAGCACAGAGACC. It encodes CASSFFPGGASTET. The whole CDR3 protein reads CASSFFPGGASTETQYF.

This clone has a count of ten or more. The CDR3 is cut off 3 residues early in the read; its end comes from the germline J gene. The rearrangement uses TRBV18 and TRBJ2-7; D remains ambiguous. V was cut by 3 bases and J by 6 bases, with 6 bases left in between. This CDR3 comprises 11 residues. Looked up from germline, CDR1 is KGHSH and CDR2 is LQKENI. The CDR3 DNA, read in part, is TGTGCCAGCTCACCTGGCGGCGAG. This gives the protein CASSPGGE. The full CDR3 is CASSPGGEQYF.

This clone appeared many times. Sequencing ends 3 residues short of the CDR3 end; the germline J gene provides the rest. J is TRBJ1-2 and V is TRBV19, with D tentatively TRBD1 (6 bases). Germline V CDR1 and CDR2: LNHDA, SQIVND (reference sequence). The V end lost 1 base, the J end lost 0 bases, and 9 bases lay between the germline ends. The CDR3 is 15 residues long. The CDR3 spells CASSIGSGANYGYTF. CDR3 bases read: TGTGCCAGTAGTATAGGTTCAGGGGCTAACTATGGC.

About this clone itself: The sequenced fragment ends 3 residues before the CDR3 boundary, so the rest is inferred from the germline J gene. The chain combines TRBV7-9 with TRBJ1-3; 8 nucleotides line up with TRBD1. Germline CDR1 SEHNR, CDR2 FQNEAQ (reference sequence). Unmatched junction bases numbered 2, after V lost 4 bases and J lost 3 bases. This CDR3 is 14 amino acids long. The DNA read from the CDR3 is TGTGCCAGCAGCTCGACAGGGGTTGGAAACACC. It yields the protein CASSSTGVGNT. The full CDR3 protein reads CASSSTGVGNTIYF.

At least ten counts were recorded for this clone. The CDR3 is cut off 3 residues early in the read; its end comes from the germline J gene. The rearrangement uses TRBV20-1 and TRBJ1-4, with D perhaps TRBD1 (5 bases). V lost 0 bases, J lost 10 bases, and 24 bases lay in between. The CDR3 runs to 17 residues. Germline lookup yields CDR1 DFQATT and CDR2 SNEGSKA (reference sequence). The CDR3 loop is CSAREPTVLNNHGKLFF. The CDR3 DNA, read in part, is TGCAGTGCTAGAGAGCCGACAGTCTTAAATAATCATGGAAAA.

This clone was recorded many times. The read terminates 3 residues ahead of where the CDR3 ends, so the germline J gene completes it. V and J are TRBV2 and TRBJ1-5, with 8 bases aligning to TRBD1. V was pared by 6 bases and J by 2 bases, with 6 bases of the junction left unmatched. Germline CDR1 is SNHLY and CDR2 is FYNNEI. This CDR3 comprises 15 residues. The sequenced CDR3 bases are TGTGCCAGCAGGCCCGGACAGGGAGGCAATCAGCCC. It yields the protein CASRPGQGGNQP. The whole CDR3 protein reads CASRPGQGGNQPQHF.